A selection of T cell receptor beta chains follows, all from one sample in a study of cytomegalovirus exposure and HLA in healthy donors. The method was immunoSEQ multiplex PCR; TCRdb's version includes in-frame clones alone and lacks a portion of them. The repertoire holds some 220,000 clones, with 75% to 85% as singletons. The sequenced sample consisted of PBMCs. These receptors all come from a woman in her sixties or seventies in good health and CMV-seropositive. Both conserved end residues are part of each CDR3. A D gene is named only where the DNA matches it firmly. Where a row states a size, it is once, few, many or the class of an expanded clone; other rows omit it.

j_gene: TRBJ1-2
abundance: NA
v_gene: TRBV27
d_gene: TRBD1
CDR3nt: TGTGCCAGCAGTCCCGGGACAGGGTCCTCTAACTATGGCTACACCTTC
CDR3aa: CASSPGTGSSNYGYTF

j_gene: TRBJ2-1
abundance: NA
v_gene: TRBV18
d_gene: NA
CDR3nt: TGTGCCAGCTCACCGGGGACACGACACAATGAGCAGTTCTTC
CDR3aa: CASSPGTRHNEQFF

j_gene: TRBJ1-5
abundance: once
v_gene: TRBV19
d_gene: NA
CDR3nt: TGTGCCAGTAGTCCTACCCCGGGGAAAAGCAATCAGCCCCAGCATTTT
CDR3aa: CASSPTPGKSNQPQHF

j_gene: TRBJ2-1
abundance: NA
v_gene: TRBV10-3
d_gene: TRBD2
CDR3nt: TGTGCCATCAGGACTAGCGGAGTTGGGGCATCCTACAATGAGCAGTTCTTC
CDR3aa: CAIRTSGVGASYNEQFF

j_gene: TRBJ2-6
abundance: NA
v_gene: TRBV30
d_gene: TRBD1
CDR3nt: TGTGCCGTGAACAGGGGGCTATGGGGGGCCAACGTCCTGACTTTC
CDR3aa: CAVNRGLWGANVLTF

j_gene: TRBJ1-2
abundance: NA
v_gene: TRBV7-6
d_gene: NA
CDR3nt: TGTGCCAGCAGCTCCACAGGGTGGGCCGGCGGCTACACCTTC
CDR3aa: CASSSTGWAGGYTF

j_gene: TRBJ2-5
abundance: NA
v_gene: TRBV5-1
d_gene: NA
CDR3nt: TGCGCCAGCAGCTTGGCGCAGCAAGAGACCCAGTACTTC
CDR3aa: CASSLAQQETQYF

j_gene: TRBJ2-1
abundance: NA
v_gene: TRBV7-2
d_gene: TRBD2
CDR3nt: TGTGCCAGCCGGACTAGCGGGGTCGGGGAGCAGTTCTTC
CDR3aa: CASRTSGVGEQFF

j_gene: TRBJ1-6
abundance: NA
v_gene: TRBV10-3
d_gene: TRBD1
CDR3nt: TGTGCCATCCGTAGGGGGCAAGATAATTCACCCCTCCACTTT
CDR3aa: CAIRRGQDNSPLHF

j_gene: TRBJ1-5
abundance: NA
v_gene: TRBV18
d_gene: NA
CDR3nt: TGTGCCAGCTCACCTGGAGAGGATCAGCCCCAGCATTTT
CDR3aa: CASSPGEDQPQHF

j_gene: TRBJ2-1
abundance: NA
v_gene: TRBV7-9
d_gene: TRBD1
CDR3nt: TGTGCCAGCAGTTCAGGGGACAGGGGGGTAGACGATGAGCAGTTCTTC
CDR3aa: CASSSGDRGVDDEQFF

j_gene: TRBJ2-7
abundance: once
v_gene: TRBV27
d_gene: TRBD1
CDR3nt: TGTGCCAGCAGTTTAATCGTGACAGGGGTCGGCTACGAGCAGTACTTC
CDR3aa: CASSLIVTGVGYEQYF

j_gene: TRBJ1-1
abundance: NA
v_gene: TRBV29-1
d_gene: TRBD1
CDR3nt: TGCAGCGTTGAAAGAGGTCTGAACAGGGGGCTATTTAACACTGAAGCTTTCTTT
CDR3aa: CSVERGLNRGLFNTEAFF

j_gene: TRBJ1-5
abundance: NA
v_gene: TRBV11-2
d_gene: NA
CDR3nt: TGTGCCAGCAGCTTAGGGATCGGGAGAAGCAATCAGCCCCAGCATTTT
CDR3aa: CASSLGIGRSNQPQHF

j_gene: TRBJ2-6
abundance: NA
v_gene: TRBV7-9
d_gene: TRBD1
CDR3nt: TGTGCCAGCAGCTTAGGATGGACAGGGCCCCCCTCTGGGGCCAACGTCCTGACTTTC
CDR3aa: CASSLGWTGPPSGANVLTF